This T cell receptor beta chain derives from a study of T cell repertoires in cytomegalovirus infection. Across the whole study: Carrying CMV and the relevant HLA type showed in public TCR beta signatures. Regarding the study as a whole: The response measured ex vivo was dominated by TCR beta clonotypes (HLA-C-restricted and CMV-specific). CMV carriers with the relevant HLA were identified by cumulative public TCR beta family frequency.

TCRdb processed the reads anew with MiXCR; each CDR3 protein has one entry. This table has approximately 250,000 distinct CDR3 sequences, roughly 22% appearing once. The V gene's germline CDR1 is SNHLY and CDR2 FYNNEI. The CDR3 runs to 13 residues. With 11 bases clipped from V and 8 bases from J, the junction kept 8 bases outside the gene matches. In its sample, this clonotype was seen many times. Its antigen is unknown. Material: CD8+ T cells from PBMCs. The V gene is TRBV2, the J gene TRBJ1-6; 8 bases line up with TRBD1. The source of this sequence is a human donor in good health (CMV status not recorded). Some clones in this sample may be carry-over from other donors' samples. In DNA, the CDR3 is TGTGCCGTAAAGACAGGGGCTGATTCACCCCTCCACTTT. This translates into CAVKTGADSPLHF.